These 4 T cell receptor beta chains were all obtained from the same sample, sequenced in a study of T cell clonality in common variable immunodeficiency. The table came from immunoSEQ multiplex PCR; TCRdb's copy has only in-frame clones and leaves some out. The specimen gives about 39,000 clones without singletons; the ten biggest hold approximately 2.8%. Material for sequencing was peripheral blood mononuclear cells. All receptors derive from a person aged 18 to 75 in good health.

This clone was found a few times. The read terminates 3 residues ahead of where the CDR3 ends, so the germline J gene completes it. This sequence joins TRBV19 and TRBJ2-2; TRBD1 aligns across 10 bases. This CDR3 has 18 residues. CDR1 and CDR2 (germline): LNHDA, SQIVND (reference sequence). With 5 bases clipped from V and 0 bases from J, the junction kept 9 bases outside the gene matches. CDR3 protein: CASSPGTGVFPNTGELFF. The sequenced part of the CDR3 DNA is TGTGCCAGTAGTCCCGGGACAGGGGTCTTTCCGAACACCGGGGAG.

A few counts support this clone. One junction end does not reproduce the germline sequence, and a read error may be involved. Read coverage stops 3 residues before the CDR3 terminus; the germline J gene supplies the remainder. The rearrangement links TRBV18 to TRBJ2-4, with 9 bases matching TRBD1. This CDR3 region has 17 residues. The germline CDR1 and CDR2 sequences are KGHSH and LQKENI. The CDR3: CASLPAEMGTGNYGQYF. The sequenced part of the CDR3 DNA is TGTGCCAGCTTACCAGCCGAGATGGGGACAGGGAACTATGGT.

This clone was seen many times. The CDR3 extends 3 residues past the end of the read, so its final part is completed from the germline J gene. V is TRBV30 and J is TRBJ1-1; TRBD1 aligns across 12 bases. Germline values: CDR1 GTSNPN, CDR2 SVGIG (reference sequence). CDR3 length equals 13 residues. The sequenced CDR3 bases are TGTGCCTGGAGTAGGGACAGGGGGCAGGAA. Translated: CAWSRDRGQE. The CDR3, in full, reads CAWSRDRGQEAFF.

In this sample, this clone turned up many times. The CDR3 extends 3 residues past the end of the read, so its final part is completed from the germline J gene. The V gene is TRBV5-1, the J gene TRBJ2-1; TRBD2 matches at 11 bases. V shed 3 bases, J shed 1 base, and the junction held 12 bases outside the gene matches. Germline CDR1 reads SGHRS; CDR2 reads YFSETQ. This CDR3 comprises 19 residues. The sequenced part of the CDR3 DNA is TGCGCCAGCAGCTCCGTAGCGGGAGGGCGTGAAAAGTCCTACAATGAG. It specifies CASSSVAGGREKSYNE. The CDR3 in full is CASSSVAGGREKSYNEQFF.